This TCR beta chain was captured in a study of control samples from healthy donors and cancer patients. This CDR3 spans 16 amino acids. Germline CDR1 LGHDT, CDR2 YNNKEL (reference sequence). V dropped 4 bases and J dropped 3 bases, with 16 bases sitting between them. Assay: immunoSEQ multiplex PCR; the TCRdb copy retains only in-frame clones and omits some. The sample lists around 130,000 clones; roughly 84% were seen once. The receptor's source is a man over 45 in good health. The chain is built from TRBV3-1 (or the pseudogene TRBV3-2) and TRBJ2-1; tentatively, D is TRBD1 or TRBD2 (5 bases each). Material: blood. The DNA of the CDR3 is TGTGCCAGCAGCCCCCTCGGGGTCAGGGACTACAATGAGCAGTTCTTC. Translation gives CASSPLGVRDYNEQFF.